This T cell receptor beta chain was captured in a study of identifying expanded T cells in peripheral blood. Healthy donors had no documented immune events, such as infections, while sampled. TCRdb keeps only in-frame clones here, not all; method: immunoSEQ multiplex PCR. The table records around 100,000 clones, around nine tenths of them present only once. From germline, CDR1 is SQVTM and CDR2 ANQGSEA. The CDR3 loop spans 14 amino acids. Trimming cost V 4 bases and J 5 bases, with 17 bases left between them. Study-wide results and limits: Technical replicates showed around 1.2 changed clones; two weeks around 15; four weeks 19.

Of note for this clone: Its antigen remains unknown.

The rearrangement joins TRBV29-1 to TRBJ1-2; a possible D gene is TRBD1 (5 bases). This clonotype originated in a person aged 18-70 years in good health. The specimen sequenced was blood. The CDR3 spells CSVGKGGGVYGYTF. The CDR3 bases are TGCAGCGTTGGGAAGGGAGGAGGGGTATATGGCTACACCTTC.